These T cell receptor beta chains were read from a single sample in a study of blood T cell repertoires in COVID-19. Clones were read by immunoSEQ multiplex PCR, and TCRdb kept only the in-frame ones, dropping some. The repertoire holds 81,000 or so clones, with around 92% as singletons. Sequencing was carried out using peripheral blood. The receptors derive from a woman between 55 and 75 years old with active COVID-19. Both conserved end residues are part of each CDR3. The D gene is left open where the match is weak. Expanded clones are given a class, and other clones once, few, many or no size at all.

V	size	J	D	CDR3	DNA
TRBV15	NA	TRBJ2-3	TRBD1	CATSRVQGAKDTQYF	TGTGCCACCAGCAGAGTCCAGGGGGCGAAGGATACGCAGTATTTT
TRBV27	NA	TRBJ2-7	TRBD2	CASSSGLAIYEQYF	TGTGCCAGCAGTTCGGGACTAGCGATATACGAGCAGTACTTC
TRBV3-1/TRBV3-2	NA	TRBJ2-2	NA	CASRAGVLTGELFF	TGTGCCAGCAGAGCAGGCGTTCTCACCGGGGAGCTGTTTTTT
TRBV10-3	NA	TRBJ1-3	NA	CAISEGGRSGNTIYF	TGTGCCATCAGTGAGGGCGGCCGCTCTGGAAACACCATATATTTT
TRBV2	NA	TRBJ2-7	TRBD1	CASSARTGMGEQYF	TGTGCCAGCAGTGCTAGGACAGGGATGGGCGAGCAGTACTTC
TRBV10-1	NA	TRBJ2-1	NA	CASSDSGSSYNEQFF	TGCGCCAGCAGCGATAGCGGAAGCTCCTACAATGAGCAGTTCTTC
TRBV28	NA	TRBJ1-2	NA	CASSLYAGNGYTF	TGTGCCAGCAGTTTATACGCGGGGAATGGCTACACCTTC
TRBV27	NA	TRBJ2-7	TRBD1	CASRDTGDYEQYF	TGTGCCAGCAGGGATACAGGGGACTACGAGCAGTACTTC
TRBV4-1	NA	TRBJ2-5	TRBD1	CASSQGDSQETQYF	TGCGCCAGCAGCCAAGGGGACAGTCAAGAGACCCAGTACTTC
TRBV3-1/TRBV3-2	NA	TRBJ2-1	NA	CASSQRSTEQFF	TGTGCCAGCAGCCAACGGTCCACTGAGCAGTTCTTC
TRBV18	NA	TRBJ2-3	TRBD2	CASSPSGADTQYF	TGTGCCAGCTCACCGAGCGGGGCGGATACGCAGTATTTT
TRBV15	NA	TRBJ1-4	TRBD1	CATSRGTGEEKLFF	TGTGCCACCAGCAGAGGGACAGGGGAGGAAAAACTGTTTTTT
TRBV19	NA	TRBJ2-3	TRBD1	CASSIRGTGLSTDTQYF	TGTGCCAGTAGTATTCGAGGGACAGGCTTAAGCACAGATACGCAGTATTTT
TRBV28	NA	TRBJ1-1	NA	CASSLPQGKGNTEAFF	TGTGCCAGCAGTTTACCTCAGGGTAAGGGGAACACTGAAGCTTTCTTT
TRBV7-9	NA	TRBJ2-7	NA	CASSPGTSYEQYF	TGTGCCAGCAGCCCCGGGACTTCCTACGAGCAGTACTTC
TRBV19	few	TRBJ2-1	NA	CASSGSSYNEQFF	TGTGCCAGTAGCGGGAGCTCCTACAATGAGCAGTTCTTC
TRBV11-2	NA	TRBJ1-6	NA	CASSLVTANSPLHF	TGTGCCAGCAGCTTAGTTACCGCGAATTCACCCCTCCACTTT
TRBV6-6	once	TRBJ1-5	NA	CASSNSQGSNQPQHF	TGTGCCAGCAGTAACTCACAGGGTAGCAATCAGCCCCAGCATTTT
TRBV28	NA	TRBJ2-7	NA	CASSRGPPGEQYF	TGTGCCAGCAGTCGCGGGCCTCCTGGGGAGCAGTACTTC
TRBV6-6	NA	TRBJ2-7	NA	CASSPQVRRSYEQYF	TGTGCCAGCAGCCCACAGGTTCGAAGGTCCTACGAGCAGTACTTC
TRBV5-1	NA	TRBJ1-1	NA	CASSRSTLQPTMNTEAFF	TGCGCCAGCAGCCGGAGTACCCTCCAACCTACCATGAACACTGAAGCTTTCTTT
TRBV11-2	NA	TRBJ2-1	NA	CASSSRLSSYNEQFF	TGTGCCAGCAGCTCCCGCCTGAGCTCCTACAATGAGCAGTTCTTC
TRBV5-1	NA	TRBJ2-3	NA	CASSRADTTDTQYF	TGCGCCAGCAGCCGGGCGGACACTACAGATACGCAGTATTTT
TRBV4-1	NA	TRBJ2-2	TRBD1	CASSRSPGQDTGELFF	TGCGCCAGCAGCCGCTCCCCGGGACAGGACACCGGGGAGCTGTTTTTT
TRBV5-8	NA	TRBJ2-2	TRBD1	CASSEGQYTGELFF	TGTGCCAGCAGCGAGGGACAGTACACCGGGGAGCTGTTTTTT
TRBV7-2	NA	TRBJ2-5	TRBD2	CASSLGWGGGEWETQYF	TGTGCCAGCAGCTTGGGCTGGGGGGGAGGAGAGTGGGAGACCCAGTACTTC
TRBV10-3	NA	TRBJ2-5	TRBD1	CAISPGGATDETQYF	TGTGCCATCAGTCCAGGGGGCGCGACCGATGAGACCCAGTACTTC